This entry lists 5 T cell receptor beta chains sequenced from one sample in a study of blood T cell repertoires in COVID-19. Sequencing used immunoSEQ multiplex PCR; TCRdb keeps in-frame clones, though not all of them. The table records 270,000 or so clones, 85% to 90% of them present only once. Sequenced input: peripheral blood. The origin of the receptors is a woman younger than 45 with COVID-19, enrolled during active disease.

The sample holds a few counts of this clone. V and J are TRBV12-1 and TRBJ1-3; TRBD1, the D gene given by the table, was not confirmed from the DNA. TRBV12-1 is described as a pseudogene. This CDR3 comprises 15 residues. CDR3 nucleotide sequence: TGTGCCAGCAGCGCAGACAGGGGGCGGGGAAACACCATATATTTT. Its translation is CASSADRGRGNTIYF.

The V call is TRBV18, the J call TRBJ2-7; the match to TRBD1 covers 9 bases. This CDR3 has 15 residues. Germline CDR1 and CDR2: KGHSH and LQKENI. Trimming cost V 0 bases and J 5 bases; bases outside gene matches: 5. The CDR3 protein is CASSPPGTGFNEQYF. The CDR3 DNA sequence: TGTGCCAGCTCACCACCTGGGACAGGGTTTAACGAGCAGTACTTC.

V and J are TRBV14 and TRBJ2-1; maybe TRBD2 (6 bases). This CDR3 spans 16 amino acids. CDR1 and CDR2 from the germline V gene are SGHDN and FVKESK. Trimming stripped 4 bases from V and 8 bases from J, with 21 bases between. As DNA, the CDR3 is TGTGCCAGCAGCCCCAATTGGGGGGTGACGGACGATGAGCAGTTCTTC. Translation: CASSPNWGVTDDEQFF.

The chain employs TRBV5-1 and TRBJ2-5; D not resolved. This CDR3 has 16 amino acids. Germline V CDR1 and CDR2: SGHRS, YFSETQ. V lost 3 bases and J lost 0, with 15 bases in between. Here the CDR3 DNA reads TGCGCCAGCAGCTGGGTTCTGACACCATACCAAGAGACCCAGTACTTC. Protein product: CASSWVLTPYQETQYF.

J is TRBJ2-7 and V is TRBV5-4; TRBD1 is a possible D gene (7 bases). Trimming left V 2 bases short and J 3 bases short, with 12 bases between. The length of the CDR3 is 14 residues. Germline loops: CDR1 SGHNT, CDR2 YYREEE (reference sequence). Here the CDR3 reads CASSFGRGDYEQYF. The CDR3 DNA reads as TGTGCCAGCAGCTTCGGCAGGGGGGACTACGAGCAGTACTTC. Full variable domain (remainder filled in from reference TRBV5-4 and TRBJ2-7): ETGVTQSPTHLIKTRGQQVTLRCSSQSGHNTVSWYQQALGQGPQFIFQYYREEENGRGNFPPRFSGLQFPNYSSELNVNALELDDSALYLCASSFGRGDYEQYFGPGTRLTVT.